The clone carrying this TCR beta chain was counted between two and nine times. Its target is not known. MiXCR was run by TCRdb on the 5' RACE reads, yielding one entry per CDR3 protein. The sample comprises 1,800,000 or so distinct CDR3 sequences, around 29% of which are singletons, and about 0.27% rests with the top ten. The data were obtained in a study of identical twins. Findings and caveats of the study: Possibly, invariant MAIT and iNKT cells partly confounded zero-insertion analyses.

There are 17 residues in the CDR3. The V and J ends lost 4 bases and 2 bases respectively, with 21 bases between them. From germline, CDR1 is MNHEY and CDR2 SVGAGI. The rearrangement uses TRBV6-5 and TRBJ2-7; unclear D gene. Sequenced sample: cord blood. This sequence originates from a newborn girl in good health. For the CDR3, the DNA is TGTGCCAGCAGTTTGAGCCGATCGGCGACGAGGACCTACGAGCAGTACTTC. This encodes CASSLSRSATRTYEQYF.